The 8 T cell receptor beta chains presented below share a single source sample, sequenced in a study of cytomegalovirus exposure and HLA in healthy donors (dated by TCRdb to about 2017). The library was made by the immunoSEQ multiplex PCR assay. TCRdb re-hosts the immuneACCESS table, in-frame sequences only. Its copies lack some clones; in the studies checked, an unresolved V gene accounts for under half of them, and the cause for the rest is not known. The sample contains 90,000 to 120,000 clones, around 95% of them found a single time. The top ten constitute around 0.65% of the sample. Sample: PBMCs. The source of these receptors is a woman between 18 and 30 years old in good health and CMV-seronegative.

This clone was seen a single time. The J gene is TRBJ1-2, the V gene TRBV11-1; D gene unclear. Trimming took off 5 bases at V and 3 bases at J, with 10 bases between the two ends. CDR3 length: 13 residues. Germline V CDR1 and CDR2: SGHAT, FQDESV (reference sequence). The CDR3 sequence is CASSEDGYYGYTF. In nucleotides, the CDR3 is TGTGCCAGCAGCGAAGACGGGTACTATGGCTACACCTTC.

This clone has only one observation. In this CDR3 the conserved last residue, phenylalanine or tryptophan, is missing, so a read error is likely. The DNA is omitted, as the CDR3 cannot be located on it reliably, and the CDR3 follows TCRdb's listing. The chain combines TRBV19 with TRBJ1-2. The CDR3 has 11 amino acids, counting both end residues. The V gene's germline CDR1 is LNHDA and CDR2 SQIVND (reference sequence). CDR3 amino acids: CASSIAVPGLV.

The rearrangement joins TRBV10-3 to TRBJ2-1, with D possibly being TRBD2 (5 bases). This CDR3 contains 15 residues. With 4 bases removed from V and 0 bases from J, the gap between germline ends came to 10 bases. Germline V gene lookup returns CDR1 ENHRY and CDR2 SYGVKD. Here the CDR3 reads CAISGAASSYNEQFF. The CDR3 region has the DNA TGTGCCATCAGTGGAGCGGCGAGCTCCTACAATGAGCAGTTCTTC.

This rearrangement joins TRBV15 to TRBJ1-5; 8 positions match TRBD1. This CDR3 has 17 amino acids. V was clipped by 0 bases and J by 5 bases; unmatched bases: 9. The germline gives CDR1 LNHNV, CDR2 YYDKDF (reference sequence). CDR3 nucleotide sequence: TGTGCCACCAGCAGAGACCCATGGACAGGGACGGATCAGCCCCAGCATTTT. The encoded protein is CATSRDPWTGTDQPQHF.

The rearrangement uses TRBV11-2 and TRBJ2-2; 14 bases are a match to TRBD2. The J segment lost 1 base and the V segment lost 5 bases, leaving 9 bases of the junction unmatched. In germline, CDR1 is SGHAT, CDR2 FQNNGV. This CDR3 spans 19 amino acids. In DNA, the CDR3 is TGTGCCAGCAGCGGATACGGACTAGCGGGGGGAAGGAACACCGGGGAGCTGTTTTTT. This encodes CASSGYGLAGGRNTGELFF.

J is TRBJ2-7 and V is TRBV7-6; 8 bases fit TRBD1. The germline V gene encodes CDR1 SGHVS and CDR2 FNYEAQ. Losses at the gene ends were 3 bases for V and 0 bases for J; bases not matched to a gene: 4. The CDR3 loop spans 15 amino acids. The CDR3 region has the DNA TGTGCCAGCAGCTTGGAGGACAGGGCCTCCTACGAGCAGTACTTC. Residues: CASSLEDRASYEQYF. The variable domain in full, with the rest retrieved from reference TRBV7-6 and TRBJ2-7, is GAGVSQSPRYKVTKRGQDVALRCDPISGHVSLYWYRQALGQGPEFLTYFNYEAQQDKSGLPNDRFSAERPEGSISTLTIQRTEQRDSAMYRCASSLEDRASYEQYFGPGTRLTVT.

The chain recombines TRBV6-5 with TRBJ1-2, with a possible D match to TRBD1 (5 bases). Germline V gene lookup returns CDR1 MNHEY and CDR2 SVGAGI. Deletions cut 0 bases from V and 4 bases from J, with 12 bases between. The CDR3 loop spans 15 amino acids. This CDR3 reads CASSYSTPGGYGYTF. The CDR3 DNA is TGTGCCAGCAGTTACTCGACCCCGGGGGGCTATGGCTACACCTTC.

This chain joins TRBV28 and TRBJ1-1, with unresolved D. Trimming left V 4 bases short and J 1 base short, with 16 bases between. CDR1 is MDHEN and CDR2 is SYDVKM in the germline V gene. The CDR3 spans 16 residues. DNA of the CDR3: TGTGCCAGCAGTTCCCCAATTAAAACTCGGAACACTGAAGCTTTCTTT. As protein: CASSSPIKTRNTEAFF.